This T cell receptor beta chain stems from a study of post-analysis software for immune sequencing data. Study-wide findings and caveats: Patients had higher frequencies than controls of five TRBV segments, including TRBV5-6, TRBV5-1 and TRBV20-1. In multiple sclerosis, normalized Chao1 diversity was significantly below that of controls.

This clonotype has just one count. What it recognizes is unknown. TCR beta libraries were prepared from cDNA with unique molecular identifiers. TCRdb reprocessed the PCR reads via MiXCR and lists one record per CDR3 protein. The table records about 760,000 distinct CDR3 sequences, about 27% of them present only once. The V and J ends lost 3 bases and 7 bases, in that order; junction bases with no gene match: 2. This CDR3 has 12 residues. V usage is TRBV12-3 or TRBV12-4 and J usage is TRBJ1-2; 7 positions agree with TRBD1. Sequencing used blood. The TCR was taken from a girl aged 10 to 17 with multiple sclerosis. The CDR3 region has the DNA TGTGCCAGCAGTTTGACAGGGAGTGGCTACACCTTC. Protein product: CASSLTGSGYTF.